This entry describes one TCR beta chain. Germline V gene data show CDR1 as KGHSH and CDR2 as LQKENI. V shed 5 bases and J 3 bases; nucleotides not matched to a gene: 5. The CDR3 runs 14 residues. This sample was included in a study of shared T cell receptors in the human thymus. Clones were read by immunoSEQ multiplex PCR, and TCRdb kept only the in-frame ones, dropping some. The sample holds 500,000 to 750,000 clones, approximately 88% seen once. These sequences were also reported in another study, on human thymus T cells. Turning to that study: Thymic samples were excised during corrective heart operations. An apparent bias in V and J gene usage was seen in thymic and blood repertoires. Related research examined unrelated individuals and reported that their thymic repertoires overlapped highly.

The rearrangement uses TRBV18 and TRBJ1-1, with 8 bases fitting TRBD1. The sample was thymocytes. This TCR derives from a boy in the first two years of life with a congenital heart defect. The CDR3 DNA is TGTGCCAGCTCATCCAGGGGGCCGGACACTGAAGCTTTCTTT. Its translation is CASSSRGPDTEAFF.